These 2 T cell receptor beta chains originate from one sample sequenced in a study of OX40 agonist ivuxolimab in advanced cancers. Library preparation was by the immunoSEQ multiplex PCR assay. TCRdb took over this immuneACCESS table, retaining in-frame rearrangements with V and J assigned. Such tables are incomplete; in checked studies, under half of the missing clones stem from an unresolved V gene, and the remainder is unexplained. The sample data list 15,000 to 20,000 clones, and 70% to 90% of these were observed just once. The biggest ten clones account for around 20% of the sample. Sequenced material: CD4+ or CD8+ T cells sorted from blood, taken in a trial of the OX40 agonist ivuxolimab. Receptor source: an adult with an advanced solid tumor such as melanoma, head and neck, liver or kidney cancer.

The chain recombines TRBV5-8 with TRBJ2-7; possibly TRBD1 for D (6 bases). The ends were cut back, 4 bases at V and 1 base at J, with 12 bases in the middle. Germline V gene data show CDR1 as SGHTS and CDR2 as YDEGEE. CDR3 length: 14 residues. Here the CDR3 DNA reads TGTGCCAGCAGCCCCGGGACATATTCCTACGAGCAGTACTTC. Translated: CASSPGTYSYEQYF.

The V gene is TRBV19, the J gene TRBJ1-2; D possibly corresponds to TRBD1 (6 bases). Germline-derived CDR1 and CDR2 are LNHDA and SQIVND (reference sequence). Trimming took off 6 bases at V and 3 bases at J, with 14 bases between the two ends. This CDR3 has 14 amino acids. The CDR3 loop reads CASRLGRGDYGYTF. DNA for the CDR3: TGTGCCAGTAGGTTGGGCAGGGGCGACTATGGCTACACCTTC.